This TCR beta chain originates from a study of technical replicates of blood from a handful of donors. Some clones are missing from TCRdb's copy, which holds only in-frame ones; the method was immunoSEQ multiplex PCR. The table lists about 70,000 clones, more than 75% of them singletons. Germline lookup yields CDR1 SGHVS and CDR2 FQNEAQ. Trimming took 0 bases from V and 3 from J, leaving 11 bases between them. The CDR3 is 15 amino acids. What was sequenced was PBMCs. The rearrangement joins TRBV7-8 to TRBJ1-2; D is unclear. The clonotype originates from a human donor in good health. Some clones in this sample may be carry-over from other donors' samples. As DNA, the CDR3 is TGTGCCAGCAGCTTAGCGACGGGAAGGGACTATGGCTACACCTTC. Protein: CASSLATGRDYGYTF.